The rows below give T cell receptor beta chains drawn from one sample of a study of OX40 agonist ivuxolimab in advanced cancers. Data came from immunoSEQ multiplex PCR; TCRdb stores just in-frame clones and leaves some out. The profile shows about 80,000 clones, 86% of them singletons. The starting material was CD4+ or CD8+ T cells sorted from blood, obtained in a trial of the OX40 agonist ivuxolimab. The receptors derive from an adult with an advanced solid tumor such as melanoma, head and neck, liver or kidney cancer. The CDR3 runs from the conserved cysteine through the conserved F or W. D genes are given only for firm matches. Not all rows give a size; the values are once, few, many and, for expanded clones, a class.

d_gene	abundance	v_gene	j_gene	CDR3aa	CDR3nt
NA	NA	TRBV11-3	TRBJ1-5	CASSLARGQPQHF	TGTGCCAGCAGCTTAGCCCGCGGACAGCCCCAGCATTTT
NA	NA	TRBV9	TRBJ2-1	CASSAGTTNNEQFF	TGTGCCAGCAGCGCAGGGACCACCAACAATGAGCAGTTCTTC
TRBD1	NA	TRBV6-6	TRBJ2-2	CASRGGTGRTGELFF	TGTGCCAGCAGGGGGGGGACAGGGCGCACCGGGGAGCTGTTTTTT
TRBD1	NA	TRBV5-1	TRBJ1-1	CASSLVGQQTAFF	TGCGCCAGCAGCTTGGTGGGACAGCAGACGGCTTTCTTT
NA	NA	TRBV7-9	TRBJ2-5	CASSLAGNGETQYF	TGTGCCAGCAGCTTAGCCGGGAACGGGGAGACCCAGTACTTC
NA	NA	TRBV5-1	TRBJ1-1	CASSLRSMNTEAFF	TGCGCCAGCAGCTTGCGGAGCATGAACACTGAAGCTTTCTTT
NA	once	TRBV18	TRBJ2-5	CASSPGAGETQYF	TGTGCCAGCTCACCGGGAGCGGGAGAGACCCAGTACTTC
NA	NA	TRBV5-5	TRBJ2-6	CASSFVPLGGTPSGANVLTF	TGTGCCAGCAGCTTTGTTCCCCTCGGGGGAACCCCGTCTGGGGCCAACGTCCTGACTTTC
NA	NA	TRBV5-6	TRBJ1-1	CASSRGRNTEAFF	TGTGCCAGCAGCCGGGGGAGGAACACTGAAGCTTTCTTT
TRBD1	few	TRBV7-7	TRBJ2-1	CASSLGQGVGEQFF	TGTGCCAGCAGCTTAGGACAGGGAGTGGGTGAGCAGTTCTTC
TRBD1	NA	TRBV6-5	TRBJ1-2	CASSLGQHTNYGYTF	TGTGCCAGCAGCTTGGGACAGCACACTAACTATGGCTACACCTTC
NA	NA	TRBV18	TRBJ1-1	CASSPGIDTEAFF	TGTGCCAGCTCCCCGGGGATTGATACTGAAGCTTTCTTT
NA	many	TRBV14	TRBJ1-2	CASSQDGRGNRGYTF	TGTGCCAGCAGCCAAGACGGGCGGGGGAACCGTGGCTACACCTTC
NA	NA	TRBV5-1	TRBJ2-5	CASSLGTQAEETQYF	TGCGCCAGCAGCCTCGGGACCCAAGCGGAAGAGACCCAGTACTTC
TRBD1	NA	TRBV6-5	TRBJ2-1	CASLRQGATPGEQFF	TGTGCCAGCCTTAGGCAGGGGGCGACTCCCGGTGAGCAGTTCTTC
NA	NA	TRBV18	TRBJ2-5	CASSPGQVQETQYF	TGTGCCAGCTCACCTGGGCAGGTTCAAGAGACCCAGTACTTC
TRBD1	NA	TRBV2	TRBJ1-1	CASNKPGQALNTEAFF	TGTGCCAGCAATAAACCGGGACAGGCCTTGAACACTGAAGCTTTCTTT
NA	NA	TRBV5-1	TRBJ1-3	CASSPRSTSSGNTIYF	TGCGCCAGCAGCCCTCGGAGTACAAGCTCTGGAAACACCATATATTTT
TRBD2	NA	TRBV6-6	TRBJ2-1	CASRTLAGPYNEQFF	TGTGCCAGCAGGACTCTAGCGGGCCCCTACAATGAGCAGTTCTTC
NA	NA	TRBV7-3	TRBJ1-2	CASTFARTDGYTF	TGTGCCAGCACCTTTGCGAGGACGGATGGCTACACCTTC
NA	NA	TRBV7-2	TRBJ1-2	CASSQGGIYGYTF	TGTGCCAGCAGCCAAGGCGGTATCTATGGCTACACCTTC
TRBD2	NA	TRBV27	TRBJ2-3	CASRLAGGASTDTQYF	TGTGCCAGCAGATTAGCGGGCGGGGCGAGCACAGATACGCAGTATTTT
NA	once	TRBV5-4	TRBJ2-1	CASSLSGSHNEQFF	TGTGCCAGCAGCTTGTCAGGGTCACACAATGAGCAGTTCTTC
TRBD2	NA	TRBV27	TRBJ2-3	CASYPSGRLSTDTQYF	TGTGCCAGCTATCCTAGCGGGAGGCTCAGCACAGATACGCAGTATTTT
NA	NA	TRBV30	TRBJ1-1	CAWSVLGHAVIAEAFF	TGTGCCTGGAGTGTACTGGGACACGCGGTTATCGCTGAAGCTTTCTTT
NA	NA	TRBV4-1	TRBJ2-2	CASSQEGKRTGELFF	TGCGCCAGCAGCCAAGAGGGCAAGAGAACCGGGGAGCTGTTTTTT
TRBD2	NA	TRBV2	TRBJ2-1	CASRVLAGGNNEQFF	TGTGCCAGCAGGGTACTAGCGGGGGGGAATAATGAGCAGTTCTTC
TRBD1	NA	TRBV7-6	TRBJ2-7	CASSSYQGAGEQYF	TGTGCCAGCAGCTCATACCAGGGGGCGGGTGAGCAGTACTTC
NA	NA	TRBV11-3	TRBJ1-6	CASSFSGGPNSPLHF	TGTGCCAGCAGCTTCAGTGGGGGCCCGAATTCACCCCTCCACTTT
NA	NA	TRBV11-2	TRBJ1-1	CASSITRVANTEAFF	TGTGCCAGCAGCATTACCCGGGTGGCGAACACTGAAGCTTTCTTT
NA	NA	TRBV19	TRBJ2-3	CASAPLSGTDTQYF	TGTGCCAGCGCCCCCTTGAGTGGCACAGATACGCAGTATTTT
TRBD2	NA	TRBV29-1	TRBJ2-1	CSLAASGSLNEQFF	TGCAGCCTCGCCGCTAGCGGGAGTTTGAATGAGCAGTTCTTC
NA	NA	TRBV6-1	TRBJ1-1	CASSFRREHQAFF	TGTGCCAGCAGTTTCCGACGGGAACACCAAGCTTTCTTT
TRBD1	NA	TRBV19	TRBJ2-4	CASSMLGQGARLGTKNIQYF	TGTGCCAGTAGTATGTTGGGACAGGGGGCCCGCTTGGGGACCAAAAACATTCAGTACTTC
NA	NA	TRBV7-3	TRBJ2-6	CASSFTRSGANVLTF	TGTGCCAGCAGCTTTACACGATCTGGGGCCAACGTCCTGACTTTC
TRBD1	NA	TRBV11-3	TRBJ2-7	CASSFQGQVYYEQYF	TGTGCCAGCAGCTTTCAAGGACAGGTGTACTACGAGCAGTACTTC
TRBD1	once	TRBV25-1	TRBJ2-4	CASSAGTGKVNIQYF	TGTGCCAGCAGTGCCGGGACAGGAAAAGTAAACATTCAGTACTTC
TRBD2	NA	TRBV9	TRBJ2-1	CASSVLAGGYNEQFF	TGTGCCAGCAGCGTCTTAGCGGGGGGGTACAATGAGCAGTTCTTC
NA	NA	TRBV2	TRBJ1-3	CASSTGQSSGNTIYF	TGTGCCAGCAGTACCGGACAGAGCTCTGGAAACACCATATATTTT
NA	NA	TRBV7-9	TRBJ2-7	CASSPGAVSYEQYF	TGTGCCAGCAGCCCTGGTGCCGTCTCCTACGAGCAGTACTTC
NA	NA	TRBV12-2	TRBJ2-2	CASKGSNTGELFF	TGTGCCAGCAAAGGGTCGAACACCGGGGAGCTGTTTTTT
TRBD1	NA	TRBV10-3	TRBJ1-1	CAIRGQGENTEAFF	TGTGCCATCAGGGGACAGGGTGAGAACACTGAAGCTTTCTTT
NA	NA	TRBV5-6	TRBJ1-2	CASAPGNSRTYGYTF	TGTGCCAGCGCGCCGGGCAATAGTCGAACCTATGGCTACACCTTC
NA	NA	TRBV6-5	TRBJ2-1	CASSYSSRRGEQFF	TGTGCCAGCAGTTACTCTTCTCGGCGGGGTGAGCAGTTCTTC
NA	NA	TRBV5-1	TRBJ1-2	CASSWGSDSYGYTF	TGCGCCAGCAGCTGGGGGTCAGACAGCTATGGCTACACCTTC
NA	NA	TRBV7-9	TRBJ2-3	CASSLQGISLDTQYF	TGTGCCAGCAGCTTACAGGGAATTTCACTAGATACGCAGTATTTT
NA	NA	TRBV10-2	TRBJ2-3	CASSAGKSTDTQYF	TGCGCCAGCAGTGCAGGAAAAAGCACAGATACGCAGTATTTT